Shown below are 32 T cell receptor beta chains from a single sample sequenced in a study of blood T cells in healthy people across ages. A second PCR, run for about 6 to 11 cycles, used a sample-barcoded 5' primer plus a J-beta primer mix. TCRdb reprocessed the 5' RACE reads via MiXCR and lists one record per CDR3 protein. The sample consists of some 1 million distinct CDR3 sequences, 40% to 50% of them appearing once. The sample comprised blood. The source is a woman aged 60-70 years in good health.

J is TRBJ2-1 and V is TRBV12-3 or TRBV12-4, with 10 bases matching TRBD2. J lost 8 bases, V lost 3 bases, and 7 bases had no gene match. This CDR3 spans 15 amino acids. The CDR3 sequence is CASSFPTSGKDEQFF. For the CDR3, the DNA is TGTGCCAGCAGTTTCCCCACTAGCGGGAAGGATGAGCAGTTCTTC.

The chain joins TRBV19 to TRBJ2-1; 9 bases match TRBD2. The ends lost 5 bases at V and 0 bases at J; junction bases unmatched: 5. The germline V gene encodes CDR1 LNHDA and CDR2 SQIVND (reference sequence). The CDR3 is 16 residues long. CDR3 in amino acids: CASSVSGRLSYNEQFF. The CDR3 DNA follows: TGTGCCAGTAGTGTTAGCGGGAGACTCTCCTACAATGAGCAGTTCTTC. Using reference TRBV19 and TRBJ2-1 for the parts outside the CDR3, the full variable domain is DGGITQSPKYLFRKEGQNVTLSCEQNLNHDAMYWYRQDPGQGLRLIYYSQIVNDFQKGDIAEGYSVSREKKESFPLTVTSAQKNPTAFYLCASSVSGRLSYNEQFFGPGTRLTVL.

The chain carries TRBV6-1 and TRBJ2-3; 16 bases match TRBD2. Germline V CDR1 and CDR2: MNHNS, SASEGT. Trimming at V came to 5 bases and at J to 2 bases, leaving 7 bases not matched to a gene. The CDR3 has 18 amino acids. The CDR3 DNA reads TGTGCCAGCAGTCTGGGACTAGCGGGAGGGATTATCACAGATACGCAGTATTTT. As protein: CASSLGLAGGIITDTQYF.

The chain uses TRBV15 and TRBJ1-2; no firm D call. The CDR3 loop spans 13 amino acids. V was clipped by 0 bases and J by 6 bases, with 8 bases between them. The V gene's germline CDR1 is LNHNV and CDR2 YYDKDF (reference sequence). The CDR3, as DNA: TGTGCCACCAGCAGAGATGGTAGGGATGGCTACACCTTC. Its protein product is CATSRDGRDGYTF. Complete variable domain (other parts from reference TRBV15 and TRBJ1-2): DAMVIQNPRYQVTQFGKPVTLSCSQTLNHNVMYWYQQKSSQAPKLLFHYYDKDFNNEADTPDNFQSRRPNTSFCFLDIRSPGLGDTAMYLCATSRDGRDGYTFGSGTRLTVV.

A remark on this clonotype: A much more abundant neighbour one base away suggests this may be a read error. The chain uses TRBV10-3 and TRBJ2-1; TRBD1 might be the D (5 bases). The V and J ends lost 7 bases and 13 bases respectively, with 20 bases between them. Germline V gene sequence: CDR1 ENHRY, CDR2 SYGVKD. This CDR3 region has 13 residues. For the CDR3, the DNA is TGTGCCATCACCGCGGACGGACAAGAGACCCAGTTCTTC. Amino acids: CAITADGQETQFF.

This clonotype was seen ten or more times. The chain is built from TRBV3-1 and TRBJ1-2; D remains unclear. This CDR3 spans 13 amino acids. CDR1 LGHDT and CDR2 YNNKEL come from the germline V gene (reference sequence). Trimming stripped 4 bases from V and 1 base from J, with 7 bases between. CDR3 nucleotides: TGTGCCAGCAGCCGCGCGGGTAACTATGGCTACACCTTC. Translating it yields CASSRAGNYGYTF.

This chain links TRBV5-6 with TRBJ2-2; 7 bases map to TRBD2. Trimming cost V 7 bases and J 1 base; bases outside gene matches: 7. The CDR3 has 15 residues. The germline gives CDR1 SGHDT, CDR2 YYEEEE. The CDR3 nucleotides are TGTGCCAGCGGAAGGACTAGGGTGAACACCGGGGAGCTGTTTTTT. This codes for CASGRTRVNTGELFF.

This clonotype was recorded a few times. J is TRBJ1-6 and V is TRBV9; D gene unclear. V lost 3 bases and J lost 0, with 13 bases in between. From germline, CDR1 is SGDLS and CDR2 YYNGEE. This CDR3 is 17 amino acids long. In nucleotides, the CDR3 is TGTGCCAGCAGCGCCCGGGAGAAGAGCTCCTATAATTCACCCCTCCACTTT. Translation gives CASSAREKSSYNSPLHF.

The DNA for the CDR3 is TGTGCTAGTGGTTTCGGAACCGGGGAGCTGTTTTTT. Translating gives CASGFGTGELFF. The chain recombines TRBV12-5 with TRBJ2-2; unclear D gene. This CDR3 has 12 amino acids. V was pared by 3 bases and J by 5 bases, with 4 bases between. Germline loops: CDR1 LGHNT, CDR2 FRNRAP.

This clonotype occurred once. J is TRBJ2-1 and V is TRBV11-3, with TRBD2 matching over 7 bases. Germline lookup yields CDR1 SGHNT and CDR2 YENEEA. CDR3 length equals 16 residues. Germline trimming cut 1 base from V and 6 bases from J; bases unmatched to any gene: 9. The DNA for the CDR3 is TGTGCCAGCAGCTTAGGAGGCGGGAGACTAGGCAATGAGCAGTTCTTC. Amino acid sequence: CASSLGGGRLGNEQFF.

The rearrangement links TRBV9 to TRBJ1-5, with a weak D call TRBD1 (6 bases). V lost 3 bases and J lost 0, with 10 bases in between. CDR3 length: 15 residues. Germline V gene data show CDR1 as SGDLS and CDR2 as YYNGEE. Here the CDR3 reads CASSEGTNSNQPQHF. The DNA of the CDR3 is TGTGCCAGCAGCGAGGGGACAAATAGCAATCAGCCCCAGCATTTT.

In nucleotides, the CDR3 is TGTGCCAGCAGACAAGTGGGACGAAGCTACGAGCAGTACTTC. Its translation is CASRQVGRSYEQYF. V gene TRBV28 combines with J gene TRBJ2-7, with D perhaps given as TRBD1 or TRBD2 (5 bases each). CDR1 and CDR2 (germline): MDHEN, SYDVKM. The CDR3 length is 14 residues. The V end was cut by 6 bases, the J end by 3 bases, with 15 bases between.

This clonotype was seen only a few times. V and J are TRBV4-2 and TRBJ2-7; D gene ambiguous. CDR3 length equals 16 residues. Trimming took 4 bases from V and 0 from J, leaving 16 bases between them. Germline CDR1 LGHNA, CDR2 YNFKEQ. The CDR3 protein is CASSPVSGRPSYEQYF. In DNA, the CDR3 is TGTGCCAGCAGCCCAGTATCCGGCCGTCCCTCCTACGAGCAGTACTTC.

This clonotype was seen a few times. The gene calls are TRBV6-5 and TRBJ1-2; D is unresolved. V was trimmed by 2 bases and J by 8 bases, leaving 6 bases between them. Germline CDR1 MNHEY, CDR2 SVGAGI. This CDR3 spans 11 amino acids. The CDR3 is CASSYEGGYTF. As DNA, the CDR3 is TGTGCCAGCAGTTACGAGGGCGGCTACACCTTC.

This clonotype was seen once. This sequence joins TRBV5-5 and TRBJ2-5; 11 nucleotides align to TRBD2. This CDR3 has 16 amino acids. J was trimmed by 0 bases and V by 3 bases; bases with no gene match: 4. The germline gives CDR1 SGHKS, CDR2 YYEKEE (reference sequence). The CDR3 DNA reads TGTGCCAGCAGCTCAGGGACTAGCGGAAACCAAGAGACCCAGTACTTC. Translated, it gives CASSSGTSGNQETQYF.

This clonotype came up a few times. The rearrangement links TRBV6-5 to TRBJ2-5; TRBD2 matches at 10 bases. Trimming cost V 2 bases and J 5 bases; bases outside gene matches: 8. The germline V gene has CDR1 MNHEY and CDR2 SVGAGI. The CDR3 loop spans 16 amino acids. The CDR3 region has the DNA TGTGCCAGCAGTTACGGAGCTAGCGGGAGAGGGGAGACCCAGTACTTC. Translation: CASSYGASGRGETQYF.

This clonotype has just a few counts. The chain uses TRBV20-1 and TRBJ2-4; no reliable D call. The CDR3 runs 13 residues. V was cut by 3 bases and J by 12 bases, with 18 bases left in between. Per the germline V gene, CDR1 is DFQATT and CDR2 is SNEGSKA (reference sequence). The CDR3 reads CSARAPSYVRQYF. The CDR3 DNA sequence: TGCAGTGCTAGGGCCCCATCTTACGTCCGTCAGTACTTC.

The chain employs TRBV19 and TRBJ2-2, with 12 bases identical to TRBD2. This CDR3 contains 15 residues. V trimming: 8 bases; J trimming: 5 bases; junction bases outside the gene matches: 6. From germline, CDR1 is LNHDA and CDR2 SQIVND (reference sequence). The CDR3 sequence is CASQTSGSSTGELFF. The CDR3 region has the DNA TGTGCCAGTCAGACTAGCGGGAGTTCAACCGGGGAGCTGTTTTTT.

This clonotype has a handful of counts. The gene calls are TRBV9 and TRBJ2-2; D may be TRBD1 (6 bases). Trimming pared 0 bases from V and 3 bases from J, leaving 9 bases between. Germline assignment: CDR1 SGDLS and CDR2 YYNGEE. This CDR3 contains 15 residues. The CDR3 bases are TGTGCCAGCAGCGTAGGCAGGGGATACACCGGGGAGCTGTTTTTT. Amino acid sequence: CASSVGRGYTGELFF. Using reference TRBV9 and TRBJ2-2 for the parts outside the CDR3, the full variable domain is DSGVTQTPKHLITATGQRVTLRCSPRSGDLSVYWYQQSLDQGLQFLIQYYNGEERAKGNILERFSAQQFPDLHSELNLSSLELGDSALYFCASSVGRGYTGELFFGEGSRLTVL.

There are a few counts of this clonotype. The V gene is TRBV5-1, the J gene TRBJ1-4; a possible D gene is TRBD1 (6 bases). The germline V and J ends were trimmed by 3 bases and 3 bases, with 9 bases remaining between them. The CDR3 spans 14 residues. Per germline, CDR1 SGHRS and CDR2 YFSETQ. Here the CDR3 DNA reads TGCGCCAGCAGCTCAGGGGATCCTAATGAAAAACTGTTTTTT. Its protein is CASSSGDPNEKLFF.

This clonotype was seen many times. This rearrangement joins TRBV27 to TRBJ2-1, with no clear D. This CDR3 is built from 13 residues. From germline, CDR1 is MNHEY and CDR2 SMNVEV (reference sequence). V lost 5 bases and J 5 bases, leaving 10 bases between the germline ends. The CDR3 DNA reads as TGTGCCAGCAGTCTCAACTGGGACAATGAGCAGTTCTTC. Amino acids: CASSLNWDNEQFF.

This clonotype was seen a few times. The chain uses TRBV11-2 and TRBJ2-3; 10 positions agree with TRBD2. Germline CDR1 is SGHAT and CDR2 is FQNNGV. The CDR3 spans 16 residues. The V segment lost 6 bases and the J segment 3 bases; nucleotides outside the gene matches: 9. The CDR3 sequence: CASSFITSGITDTQYF. Here the CDR3 DNA reads TGTGCCAGCAGTTTTATTACTAGCGGGATTACAGATACGCAGTATTTT. Looking up the rest from reference TRBV11-2 and TRBJ2-3 gives the full variable domain: EAGVAQSPRYKIIEKRQSVAFWCNPISGHATLYWYQQILGQGPKLLIQFQNNGVVDDSQLPKDRFSAERLKGVDSTLKIQPAKLEDSAVYLCASSFITSGITDTQYFGPGTRLTVL.

As for this clonotype: The junction does not match germline at one end; this may be a read error. The V gene is TRBV5-5, the J gene TRBJ2-7, with 9 bases aligning to TRBD2. The CDR3 is made up of 16 amino acids. From germline, CDR1 is SGHKS and CDR2 YYEKEE (reference sequence). The CDR3 bases are TGCGCCAGCAGCTTGGGACTAGCTATGAGCCCCTACGAGCAGTACTTC. Translated: CASSLGLAMSPYEQYF.

The CDR3 nucleotides are TGTGCCAGCAGTCCAGGCCCAGGGGAACGGGAGACCCAGTACTTC. Its protein is CASSPGPGERETQYF. The chain recombines TRBV27 with TRBJ2-5; D perhaps matches TRBD1 (6 bases). The CDR3 totals 15 residues. CDR1 is MNHEY, CDR2 SMNVEV, per germline (reference sequence). Between the trimmed V and J ends, which lost 5 bases and 5 bases, there was a span of 18 bases.

J is TRBJ2-3 and V is TRBV20-1, with D hard to call. Germline CDR1 and CDR2: DFQATT and SNEGSKA (reference sequence). This CDR3 comprises 15 residues. Trimming cost V 0 bases and J 6 bases, with 16 bases left between them. CDR3 DNA: TGCAGTGCTAGAGATTCTTGGGCCAAGCCGGATACGCAGTATTTT. Its protein is CSARDSWAKPDTQYF.

V usage is TRBV28 and J usage is TRBJ2-1; perhaps TRBD2 as D (6 bases). The germline V gene has CDR1 MDHEN and CDR2 SYDVKM. The CDR3 extends over 14 amino acids. V lost 4 bases to trimming and J lost 11 bases, with 18 bases between them. This chain's CDR3 is CASSYSGTQTQQFF. DNA of the CDR3: TGTGCCAGCAGTTACTCCGGGACTCAAACCCAGCAGTTCTTC.

The rearrangement links TRBV29-1 to TRBJ1-1, with D perhaps matching TRBD1 (6 bases). V lost 4 bases and J lost 4, with 13 bases in between. This CDR3 has 13 residues. CDR1 and CDR2 from the germline V gene are SQVTM and ANQGSEA. The CDR3, as DNA: TGCAGCGTTGGGGGGGCAGGTGGCACTGAAGCTTTCTTT. Amino acids: CSVGGAGGTEAFF.

The J gene is TRBJ2-5, the V gene TRBV25-1; D may be TRBD1 (6 bases). The CDR3 loop spans 15 amino acids. The ends were cut back, 4 bases at V and 11 bases at J, with 23 bases in the middle. The germline V gene encodes CDR1 MGHDK and CDR2 SYGVNS. CDR3 sequence reads: CASSGGHGAYNEQYF. In DNA form, the CDR3 reads TGTGCCAGCAGTGGGGGACATGGAGCCTACAATGAGCAGTACTTC.

The chain uses TRBV7-9 and TRBJ2-7, with 9 bases matching TRBD2. This CDR3 spans 14 amino acids. V gave up 5 bases and J gave up 7 bases; unmatched junction bases: 9. The germline CDR1 and CDR2 sequences are SEHNR and FQNEAQ (reference sequence). The CDR3 region is CASSPLTSGNEQYF. CDR3 coding DNA: TGTGCCAGCAGCCCATTGACTAGCGGAAATGAGCAGTACTTC.

This chain uses TRBV27 with TRBJ1-1, with TRBD1 matching over 7 bases. The CDR3 has 19 residues. Germline assignment: CDR1 MNHEY and CDR2 SMNVEV (reference sequence). V lost 8 bases to trimming and J lost 3 bases; unmatched junction nucleotides: 24. CDR3 sequence reads: CASRLRTGAVWVRDTEAFF. The DNA for the CDR3 is TGTGCCAGCCGTCTAAGGACAGGTGCTGTGTGGGTTCGGGACACTGAAGCTTTCTTT.

CDR3 in DNA: TGTGCCAGCAGTTCCCCTCAACTAGCGGGAGCCTACAATGAGCAGTTCTTC. Translated: CASSSPQLAGAYNEQFF. The rearrangement links TRBV12-3 or TRBV12-4 to TRBJ2-1; 11 nucleotides line up with TRBD2. This CDR3 comprises 17 residues. Germline trimming cut 4 bases from V and 2 bases from J; bases unmatched to any gene: 7.

In its sample, this clonotype was seen a few times. The V gene is TRBV25-1, the J gene TRBJ2-7; D might be TRBD1 (8 bases). The V end lost 2 bases, the J end lost 2 bases, and 22 bases lay between the germline ends. This CDR3 has 18 amino acids. Germline lookup yields CDR1 MGHDK and CDR2 SYGVNS. In DNA, the CDR3 is TGTGCCAGCAGTGAAATGGCCCACAGGGGGGGGTCAACCTACGAGCAGTACTTC. Protein: CASSEMAHRGGSTYEQYF.